This TCR beta chain was observed in a study of PD-1 blockade in classical Hodgkin lymphoma. Whole-study results and caveats: Anyone who began nivolumab under 1 year after ASCT was excluded. For complete responders, baseline diversity was comparable to that of newly diagnosed patients. Whereas CD4+ TCR diversity had risen significantly by C4D1, CD8+ TCR diversity had not.

Repertoires were generated with immunoSEQ multiplex PCR, while TCRdb's copy carries only in-frame clones and drops some. This sample has about 27,000 clones, with less than 80% found just once. To note about this clone: The target antigen is unknown. Other nucleotide sequences in the sample specify the same CDR3.

Every patient had relapsed following autologous stem cell transplantation, and cohorts differed in brentuximab vedotin exposure. Progressive disease, partial response or complete response was each patient's best response. The source of this sequence is a human donor with classical Hodgkin lymphoma. The starting material was peripheral blood mononuclear cells (PBMCs), obtained before the second cycle of nivolumab.

CDR3 region: CASSLEGNSNQPQHF. CDR3 in DNA: TGCGCCAGCAGCTTGGAGGGTAATAGCAATCAGCCCCAGCATTTT. The V call is TRBV5-1, the J call TRBJ1-5; D remains unclear. The V gene's germline CDR1 is SGHRS and CDR2 YFSETQ. The CDR3 contains 15 residues. Trimming stripped 0 bases from V and 0 bases from J, with 7 bases between.